Reported below is one TCR beta chain. This sample was taken from a study of PD-L1 blockade in urothelial cancer. Study-wide context: Around 2014 therapy began: atezolizumab 1,200 mg intravenously every 3 weeks. The analyses of blood took place 3 weeks (second dose) and 6 weeks after treatment start.

The time point was: pretreatment peripheral blood. Data came from immunoSEQ multiplex PCR; TCRdb stores just in-frame clones and leaves some out. In the table there are more than 85,000 clones, around 86% of which are singletons. The CDR3 runs to 11 residues. The V end was cut by 1 base, the J end by 14 bases, with 9 bases between. CDR1 is MGHRA and CDR2 is YSYEKL in the germline V gene. The V call is TRBV4-1, the J call TRBJ1-3, with D unresolved. This TCR was sampled from a man aged 60 to 75 with urothelial cancer. The specimen comprised PBMCs, sampled around atezolizumab (anti-PD-L1) treatment. CDR3 nucleotides: TGCGCCAGCAGCCAAGCGAGGGTCGTATATTTT. Protein: CASSQARVVYF.